A single sample is the source of the 13 T cell receptor beta chains below, sequenced in a study of CD8 T cells in ankylosing spondylitis. One entry per CDR3 protein results from TCRdb running MiXCR on the 5' RACE reads. Of more than 400,000 distinct CDR3 sequences listed, approximately 5.3% are singletons. Whole-study findings and limits: For ankylosing spondylitis blood, a TCR beta motif of 7 to 9 highly homologous variants appeared characteristic.

Their target antigens are unknown. The sequencing sample was made of blood, either unsorted or a sorted T cell fraction (not recorded which). These receptors originate from a male donor with ankylosing spondylitis.

The chain carries TRBV7-9 and TRBJ2-6; D unresolved. V shed 5 bases and J shed 0 bases, with 11 bases lying between them. The CDR3 contains 16 residues. CDR1 and CDR2 from the germline V gene are SEHNR and FQNEAQ (reference sequence). CDR3 sequence reads: CASSPITDSGANVLTF. DNA of the CDR3: TGTGCCAGCAGCCCCATCACAGACTCTGGGGCCAACGTCCTGACTTTC.

The sample holds a few counts of this clonotype. This chain uses TRBV10-3 with TRBJ2-7, with D hard to call. Trimming removed 3 bases from V and 4 bases from J, with 7 bases in between. Per germline, CDR1 ENHRY and CDR2 SYGVKD. The CDR3 length is 12 residues. This CDR3 is CAISDGAYEQYF. In nucleotides, the CDR3 is TGTGCCATCAGTGACGGTGCGTACGAGCAGTACTTC.

This clonotype appeared a few times. This chain uses TRBV18 with TRBJ1-1; perhaps TRBD1 as D (6 bases). The length of the CDR3 is 15 residues. V was pared by 3 bases and J by 5 bases, with 16 bases between. Per germline, CDR1 KGHSH and CDR2 LQKENI. For the CDR3, the DNA is TGTGCCAGCTCACCGATACAGGGATTAGCGACTGAAGCTTTCTTT. Its protein is CASSPIQGLATEAFF.

This clonotype was recorded at least ten times. The V and J genes are TRBV4-1 and TRBJ2-3; 8 bases map to TRBD2. Per germline, CDR1 MGHRA and CDR2 YSYEKL. V was clipped by 3 bases and J by 2 bases; unmatched bases: 4. CDR3 length equals 15 residues. The CDR3 protein is CASSHREGLTDTQYF. In nucleotides, the CDR3 is TGCGCCAGCAGCCACCGGGAGGGCCTCACAGATACGCAGTATTTT.

This clonotype came up many times. CDR3 sequence reads: CASRKGVSNQPQHF. The CDR3 DNA reads TGTGCCAGCAGAAAGGGGGTGAGCAATCAGCCCCAGCATTTT. The rearrangement joins TRBV12-3 or TRBV12-4 to TRBJ1-5; D is possibly TRBD1 (6 bases). The length of the CDR3 is 14 residues. V lost 6 bases and J 1 base, leaving 10 bases between the germline ends.

This clonotype was observed at least ten times. The rearrangement links TRBV27 to TRBJ1-1, with 7 bases aligning to TRBD1. CDR1 and CDR2 from the germline V gene are MNHEY and SMNVEV (reference sequence). V shed 5 bases, J shed 3 bases, and the junction held 6 bases outside the gene matches. This CDR3 region has 14 residues. The CDR3: CASSRQGLYTEAFF. CDR3 DNA: TGTGCCAGCAGTAGACAGGGTCTCTACACTGAAGCTTTCTTT.

This clonotype has ten or more counts. This chain joins TRBV10-2 and TRBJ1-1; 9 bases agree with TRBD1. Germline loops: CDR1 WSHSY, CDR2 SAAADI. After removal of 6 bases from V and 6 bases from J, the junction contained 5 bases not matched to a gene. The CDR3 covers 13 residues. CDR3 nucleotides: TGCGCCAGCAGAGGGACAGGGCTCGCTGAAGCTTTCTTT. This encodes CASRGTGLAEAFF.

This clonotype was seen repeatedly, ten times or more. DNA of the CDR3: TGCAGCGTTAGTCCGAACACTGAAGCTTTCTTT. It translates to CSVSPNTEAFF. The V and J genes are TRBV29-1 and TRBJ1-1; D ambiguous. The germline V gene encodes CDR1 SQVTM and CDR2 ANQGSEA. V was clipped by 5 bases and J by 1 base, with 5 bases between them. This CDR3 comprises 11 residues.

The rearrangement links TRBV29-1 to TRBJ2-1, with 14 bases aligning to TRBD2. Germline V gene data show CDR1 as SQVTM and CDR2 as ANQGSEA. V dropped 7 bases and J dropped 7; count of bases not matched to a gene: 9. This CDR3 has 15 amino acids. For the CDR3, the DNA is TGCAGCGCCAATCCGGGACTAGCGGGAGTGAATGAGCAGTTCTTC. Amino acid sequence: CSANPGLAGVNEQFF.

This clonotype appeared many times. The chain is built from TRBV4-2 and TRBJ1-5; weak D call: TRBD1 (6 bases). Trimming took off 0 bases at V and 3 bases at J, with 15 bases between the two ends. Germline CDR1 LGHNA, CDR2 YNFKEQ. The CDR3 length is 17 residues. The CDR3 loop is CASSQDKGGYHNQPQHF. DNA for the CDR3: TGTGCCAGCAGCCAAGATAAGGGGGGGTACCACAATCAGCCCCAGCATTTT.

This clonotype has ten or more counts. CDR3 loop: CASSQDMWYTEAFF. In DNA form, the CDR3 reads TGCGCCAGCAGCCAAGATATGTGGTACACTGAAGCTTTCTTT. The V gene is TRBV4-3, the J gene TRBJ1-1; no reliable D call. There are 14 residues in the CDR3. CDR1 and CDR2 from the germline V gene are LGHNA and YSLEER. V lost 0 bases to trimming and J lost 3 bases, with 8 bases between them.

This clonotype was picked up many times. The rearrangement links TRBV4-1 to TRBJ1-6; the D is unclear. Germline assignment: CDR1 MGHRA and CDR2 YSYEKL. CDR3 length: 13 residues. V was clipped by 1 base and J by 7 bases, with 5 bases between them. The CDR3 is CASSQARNSPLHF. CDR3 DNA sequence: TGCGCCAGCAGCCAAGCGAGAAATTCACCCCTCCACTTT.

This clonotype has at least ten counts. The chain employs TRBV5-6 and TRBJ2-3; D remains unclear. Germline V gene data show CDR1 as SGHDT and CDR2 as YYEEEE. The CDR3 spans 12 residues. The V and J ends lost 2 bases and 6 bases respectively, with 7 bases between them. In nucleotides, the CDR3 is TGTGCCAGCAGCTTCGGGTGGGATACGCAGTATTTT. As protein: CASSFGWDTQYF.